This record covers a single T cell receptor beta chain. 13 Jbeta primers and 60 Vbeta primers were used for the PCR. Sequencing was performed with immunoSEQ multiplex PCR; in TCRdb, only in-frame clones are kept and a portion is missing. The repertoire has around 120,000 clones, about 76% of them found once; the top ten carry about 3.9%. These data are taken from a study of cytomegalovirus exposure and HLA in healthy donors. V lost 1 base to trimming and J lost 3 bases; unmatched junction nucleotides: 13. Germline values: CDR1 SGHRS, CDR2 YFSETQ. The CDR3 has 18 residues. The sequence derives from a woman younger than 45 in good health and CMV-seronegative. The sequenced material came from PBMCs. The chain employs TRBV5-1 and TRBJ2-7; TRBD2 aligns across 10 bases. The CDR3 region has the DNA TGCGCCAGCAGCTTGTCGGCAGGGGGTGGGACTAGCGTCTACGAGCAGTACTTC. This gives the protein CASSLSAGGGTSVYEQYF. The full variable domain, with the rest looked up from reference TRBV5-1 and TRBJ2-7, is KAGVTQTPRYLIKTRGQQVTLSCSPISGHRSVSWYQQTPGQGLQFLFEYFSETQRNKGNFPGRFSGRQFSNSRSEMNVSTLELGDSALYLCASSLSAGGGTSVYEQYFGPGTRLTVT.